This T cell receptor (beta chain) was identified in a study of CD8 T cell repertoires and HIV-1 epitope variants. A few counts support this clone. Its antigen remains unknown. CDR1 is LGHNA, CDR2 YNFKEQ, per germline. The CDR3 has 17 residues. V was trimmed by 0 bases and J by 10 bases, leaving 22 bases between them. Survey-depth immunoSEQ sequencing covered TCR beta CDR3 regions. Sequencing used immunoSEQ multiplex PCR; TCRdb keeps in-frame clones, though not all of them. This sample has around 1,100 clones; around two thirds occur once, and the top ten carry over 35%. The source material was cultured CD8+ T cells derived from PBMCs. The TCR comes from a male donor with HIV. The gene calls are TRBV4-2 and TRBJ2-1; maybe TRBD2 (6 bases). As DNA, the CDR3 is TGTGCCAGCAGCCAAGATATCCGTTGGGGGGAGTTTGAGGAGCAGTTCTTC. This gives the protein CASSQDIRWGEFEEQFF.